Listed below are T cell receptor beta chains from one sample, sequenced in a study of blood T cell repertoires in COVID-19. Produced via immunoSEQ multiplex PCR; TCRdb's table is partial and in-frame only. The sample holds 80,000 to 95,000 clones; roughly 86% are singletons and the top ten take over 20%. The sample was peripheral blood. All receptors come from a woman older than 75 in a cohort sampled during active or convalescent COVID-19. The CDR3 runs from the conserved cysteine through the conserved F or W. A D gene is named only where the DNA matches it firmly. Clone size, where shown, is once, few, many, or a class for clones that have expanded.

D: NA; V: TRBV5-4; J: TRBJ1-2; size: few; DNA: TGTGCCAGCAGCTTGAGCGGAAACTATGGCTACACCTTC; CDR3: CASSLSGNYGYTF
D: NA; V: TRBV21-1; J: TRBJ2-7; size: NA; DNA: TGTGCCCGCGGGGAGATATCCTACGAGCAGTACTTC; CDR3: CARGEISYEQYF
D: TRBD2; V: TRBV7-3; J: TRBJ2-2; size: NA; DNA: TGTGCCAGCAGCTTAATCCCACTAGCGGGAGGACCCGGGGAGCTGTTTTTT; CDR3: CASSLIPLAGGPGELFF
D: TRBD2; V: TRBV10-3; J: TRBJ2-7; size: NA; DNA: TGTGCCATCATGGATAGCGGGAGTGTAGGCGAGCAGTACTTC; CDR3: CAIMDSGSVGEQYF
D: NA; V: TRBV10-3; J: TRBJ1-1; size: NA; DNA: TGTGCCATCAGCCGGACAGACACTGAAGCTTTCTTT; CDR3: CAISRTDTEAFF
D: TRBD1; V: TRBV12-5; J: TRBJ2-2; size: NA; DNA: TGTGCTAGTGGTTTGGTAAAGGGAACAGGGGGCTACGGGGAGCTGTTTTTT; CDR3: CASGLVKGTGGYGELFF
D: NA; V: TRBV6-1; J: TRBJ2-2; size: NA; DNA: TGTGCCAGCAGTGAAGCTTGGGGTTCGCGGGGTCCGAGTGGGGAGCTGTTTTTT; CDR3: CASSEAWGSRGPSGELFF
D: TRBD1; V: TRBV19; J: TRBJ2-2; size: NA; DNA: TGTGCCAGTAAGACAGGGGTCTCTTACACCGGGGAGCTGTTTTTT; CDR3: CASKTGVSYTGELFF
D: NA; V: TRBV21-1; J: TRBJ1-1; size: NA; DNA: TGTGCCAGCAGCACCCGTTCTGAAGCTTTCTTT; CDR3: CASSTRSEAFF
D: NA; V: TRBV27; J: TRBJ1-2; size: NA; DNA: TGTGCCAGCAGTTCACGTAATGCAGGGAACTATGGCTACACCTTC; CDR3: CASSSRNAGNYGYTF
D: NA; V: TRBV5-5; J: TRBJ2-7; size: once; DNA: TGTGCCAGCAGCGTATCGTACGAGCAGTACTTC; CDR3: CASSVSYEQYF
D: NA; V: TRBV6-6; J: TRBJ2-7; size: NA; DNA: TGTGCCAGCAGTTACTCGTCTAGTCACTCCTACGAGCAGTACTTC; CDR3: CASSYSSSHSYEQYF
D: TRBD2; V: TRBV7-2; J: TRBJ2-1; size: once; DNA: TGTGCCAGCAGCTTCACTAGCGGGAGAGGGAATGAGCAGTTCTTC; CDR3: CASSFTSGRGNEQFF
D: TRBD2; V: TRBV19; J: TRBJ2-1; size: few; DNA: TGTGCCAGTAGTTTGGCTAGCGGGAGGGTCTCCTACAATGAGCAGTTCTTC; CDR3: CASSLASGRVSYNEQFF
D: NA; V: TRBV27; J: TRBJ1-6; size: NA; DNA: TGTGCCAGCAGGGCGGTGGGTATGAGTTCACCCCTCCACTTT; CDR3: CASRAVGMSSPLHF
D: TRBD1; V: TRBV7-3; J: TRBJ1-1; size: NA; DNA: TGTGCCAGCAGCTTATGGGACAGGGGGGACACTGAAGCTTTCTTT; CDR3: CASSLWDRGDTEAFF
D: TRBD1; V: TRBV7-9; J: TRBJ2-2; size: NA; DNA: TGTGCCAGCACTGGGACAGAATACACCGGGGAGCTGTTTTTT; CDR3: CASTGTEYTGELFF
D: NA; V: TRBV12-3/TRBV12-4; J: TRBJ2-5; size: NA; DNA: TGTGCCAGCAGTCTCAGCGGCGTGACCCAGTACTTC; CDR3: CASSLSGVTQYF
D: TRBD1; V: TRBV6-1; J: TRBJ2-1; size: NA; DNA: TGTGCCAGCAGTGAAGGGACAGGTAGTTACAATGAGCAGTTCTTC; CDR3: CASSEGTGSYNEQFF
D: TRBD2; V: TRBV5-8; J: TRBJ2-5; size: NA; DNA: TGTGCCAGCCCTCTCGGCGGGAGCAGTTCCCAGTACTTC; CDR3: CASPLGGSSSQYF
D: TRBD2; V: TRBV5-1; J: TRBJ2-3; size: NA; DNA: TGCGCCAGCAGAAGGACTAGCGGGGGACCCACAGATACGCAGTATTTT; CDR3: CASRRTSGGPTDTQYF
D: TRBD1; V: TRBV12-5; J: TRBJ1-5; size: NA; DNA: TGTGCTAGTGGTTTGGGGGGACAGGGGCTTGGTCAGCCCCAGCATTTT; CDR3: CASGLGGQGLGQPQHF
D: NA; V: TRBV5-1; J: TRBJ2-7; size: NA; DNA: TGCGCCAGCAGCCGCGGGGCAGCGGCAGCCCTGAGCGAGCAGTACTTC; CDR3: CASSRGAAAALSEQYF
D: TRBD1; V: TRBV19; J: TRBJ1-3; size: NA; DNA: TGTGCCAGTAGTATTTTCGGGACAGGGGTCGGAAACACCATATATTTT; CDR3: CASSIFGTGVGNTIYF
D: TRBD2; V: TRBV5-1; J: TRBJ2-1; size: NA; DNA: TGCGCCAGCAGCTTCCGTCTAGCGGGGAACTCCTACAATGAGCAGTTCTTC; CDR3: CASSFRLAGNSYNEQFF
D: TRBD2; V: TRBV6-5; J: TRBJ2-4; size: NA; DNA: TGTGCCAGCAGTTATGAAGGGGAGGGAAACATTCAGTACTTC; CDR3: CASSYEGEGNIQYF
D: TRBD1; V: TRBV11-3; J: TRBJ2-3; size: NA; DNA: TGTGCCAGCAGAAGGACAGGGGGAGGAGATACGCAGTATTTT; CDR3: CASRRTGGGDTQYF
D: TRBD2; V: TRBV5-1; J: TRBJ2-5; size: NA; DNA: TGCGCCAGCAGCTTGGCGGGGGGAGAGACCCAGTACTTC; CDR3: CASSLAGGETQYF
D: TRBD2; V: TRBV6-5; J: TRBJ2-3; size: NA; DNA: TGTGCCAGGTTAGCGGGAGGGACAGATACGCAGTATTTT; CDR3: CARLAGGTDTQYF
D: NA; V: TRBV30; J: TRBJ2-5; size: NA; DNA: TGTGCCTGGAGTGTACTGGAGGGGGCCTTACAAGAGACCCAGTACTTC; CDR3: CAWSVLEGALQETQYF
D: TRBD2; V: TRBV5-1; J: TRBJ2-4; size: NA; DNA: TGCGCCAGCGATCATGTCGCTAGCGGGAGGGCCTGGGCCAAAAACATTCAGTACTTC; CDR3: CASDHVASGRAWAKNIQYF
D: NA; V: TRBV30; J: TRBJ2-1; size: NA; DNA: TGTGCCTGGAGTGTAGAGGAGGGTTACAATGAGCAGTTCTTC; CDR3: CAWSVEEGYNEQFF
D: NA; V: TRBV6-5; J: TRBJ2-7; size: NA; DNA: TGTGCCAGCAGTTTACAGCTAAGAAACTCCTACGAGCAGTACTTC; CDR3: CASSLQLRNSYEQYF
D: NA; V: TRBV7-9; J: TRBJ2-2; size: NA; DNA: TGTGCCAGCAGCTTAGCGGCTTACACCGGGGAGCTGTTTTTT; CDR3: CASSLAAYTGELFF
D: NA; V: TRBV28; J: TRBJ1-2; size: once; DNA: TGTGCCAGCAGCCGGGGGGGTCAGAGTGGCTACACCTTC; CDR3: CASSRGGQSGYTF
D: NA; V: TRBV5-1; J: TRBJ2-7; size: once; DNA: TGCGCCAGCAGCCCTGGCGGCAGTGGCTACGAGCAGTACTTC; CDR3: CASSPGGSGYEQYF
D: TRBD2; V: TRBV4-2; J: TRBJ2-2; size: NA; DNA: TGTGCCAGCAGCCAGGAGACTAGCGGGACGGCTGCCGGGGAGCTGTTTTTT; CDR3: CASSQETSGTAAGELFF
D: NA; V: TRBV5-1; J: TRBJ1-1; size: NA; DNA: TGCGCCAGCAGCACCTCAGGGAAAAGGGAAGCTTTCTTT; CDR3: CASSTSGKREAFF
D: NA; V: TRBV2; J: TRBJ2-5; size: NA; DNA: TGTGCCAGCACCTCCCTGCCGGACTGGGCGAAGGAGACCCAGTACTTC; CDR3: CASTSLPDWAKETQYF
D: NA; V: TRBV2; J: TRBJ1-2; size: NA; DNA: TGTGCCAGCACTCCGGACAGCGTATATGGCTACACCTTC; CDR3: CASTPDSVYGYTF
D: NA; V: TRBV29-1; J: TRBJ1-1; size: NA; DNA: TGCAGCGTGGTTCGGGAGGCTGGGACTGAAGCTTTCTTT; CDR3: CSVVREAGTEAFF
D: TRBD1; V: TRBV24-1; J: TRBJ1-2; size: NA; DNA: TGTGCCACCAGTGATCCACCGGGACAGGGTTCATATGGCTACACCTTC; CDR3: CATSDPPGQGSYGYTF
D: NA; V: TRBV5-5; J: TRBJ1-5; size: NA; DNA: TGTGCCAGCAGCTTGGCCTTAATAGGGGTTAGCCAGCCCCAGCATTTT; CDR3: CASSLALIGVSQPQHF
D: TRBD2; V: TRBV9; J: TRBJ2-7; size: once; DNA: TGTGCCAGCAGCCCCCGGACTAGCGGCTCCTACGAGCAGTACTTC; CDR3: CASSPRTSGSYEQYF
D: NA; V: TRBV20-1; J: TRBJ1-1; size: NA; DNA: TGCAGTGCTAGGACGGGAGGGGGGGCTTTCTTT; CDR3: CSARTGGGAFF
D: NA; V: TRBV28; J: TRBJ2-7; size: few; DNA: TGTGCCAGCATGGGAGGGGGACTCGACGAGCAGTACTTC; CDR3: CASMGGGLDEQYF
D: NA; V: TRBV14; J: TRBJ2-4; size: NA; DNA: TGTGCCAGCAGCCAACAGGGGGCCAAAAACATTCAGTACTTC; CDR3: CASSQQGAKNIQYF
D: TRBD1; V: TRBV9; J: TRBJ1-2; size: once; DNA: TGTGCCAGCAGCCTAGCGACAGGGGGACCCTATGGCTACACCTTC; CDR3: CASSLATGGPYGYTF
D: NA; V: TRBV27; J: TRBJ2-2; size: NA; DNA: TGTGCCAGCAGTTTGTCCAGGGCGTTAAACACCGGGGAGCTGTTTTTT; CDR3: CASSLSRALNTGELFF
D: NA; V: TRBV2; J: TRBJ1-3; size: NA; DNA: TGTGCCAGCAATCGTCGGGGGGCTGGAAACACCATATATTTT; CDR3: CASNRRGAGNTIYF